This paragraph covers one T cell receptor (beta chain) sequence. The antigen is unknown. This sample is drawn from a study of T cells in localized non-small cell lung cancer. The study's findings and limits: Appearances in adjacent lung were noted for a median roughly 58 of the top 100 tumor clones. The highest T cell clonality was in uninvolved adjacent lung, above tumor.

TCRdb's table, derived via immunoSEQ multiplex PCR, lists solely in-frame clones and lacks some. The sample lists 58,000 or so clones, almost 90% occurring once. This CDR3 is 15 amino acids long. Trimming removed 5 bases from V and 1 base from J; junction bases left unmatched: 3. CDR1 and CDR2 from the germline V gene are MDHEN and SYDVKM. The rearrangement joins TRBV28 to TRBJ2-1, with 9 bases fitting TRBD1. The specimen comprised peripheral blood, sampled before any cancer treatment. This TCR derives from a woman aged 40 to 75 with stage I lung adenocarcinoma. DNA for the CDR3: TGTGCCAGCAGTGGACAGGGGAGATCCTACAATGAGCAGTTCTTC. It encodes CASSGQGRSYNEQFF.